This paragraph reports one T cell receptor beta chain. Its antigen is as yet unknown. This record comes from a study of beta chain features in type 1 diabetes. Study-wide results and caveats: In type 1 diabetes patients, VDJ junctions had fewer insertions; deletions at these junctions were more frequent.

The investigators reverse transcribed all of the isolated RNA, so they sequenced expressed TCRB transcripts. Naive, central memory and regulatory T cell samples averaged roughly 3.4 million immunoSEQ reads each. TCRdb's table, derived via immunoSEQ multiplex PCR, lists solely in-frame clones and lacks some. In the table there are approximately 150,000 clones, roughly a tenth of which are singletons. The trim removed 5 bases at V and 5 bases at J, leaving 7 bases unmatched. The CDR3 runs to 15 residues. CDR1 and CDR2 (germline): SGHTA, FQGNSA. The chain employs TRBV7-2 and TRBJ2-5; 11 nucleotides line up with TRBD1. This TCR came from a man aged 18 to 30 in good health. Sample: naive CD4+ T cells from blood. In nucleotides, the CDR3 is TGTGCCAGCAGCCAGCGGACAGGGGGCTGGGAGACCCAGTACTTC. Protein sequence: CASSQRTGGWETQYF.